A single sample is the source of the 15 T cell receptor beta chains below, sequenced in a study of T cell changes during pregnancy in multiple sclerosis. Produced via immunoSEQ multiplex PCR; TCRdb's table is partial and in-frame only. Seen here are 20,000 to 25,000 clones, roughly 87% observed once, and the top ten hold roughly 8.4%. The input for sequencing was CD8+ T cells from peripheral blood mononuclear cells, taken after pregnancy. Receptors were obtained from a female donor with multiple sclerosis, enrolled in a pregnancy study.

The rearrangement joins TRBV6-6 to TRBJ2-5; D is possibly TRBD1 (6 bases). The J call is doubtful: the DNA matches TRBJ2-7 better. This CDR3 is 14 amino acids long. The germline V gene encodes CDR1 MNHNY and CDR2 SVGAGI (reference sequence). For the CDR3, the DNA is TGTGCCAGCTCACTCCACAGGGAGACCTACGAGCAGTACTTC. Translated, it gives CASSLHRETYEQYF.

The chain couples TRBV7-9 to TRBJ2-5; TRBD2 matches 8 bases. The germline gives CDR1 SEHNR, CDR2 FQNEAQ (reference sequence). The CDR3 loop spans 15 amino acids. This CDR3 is CADGGAGEDRETQYF. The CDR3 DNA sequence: TGTGCTGATGGGGGAGCGGGAGAGGATCGGGAGACCCAGTACTTC. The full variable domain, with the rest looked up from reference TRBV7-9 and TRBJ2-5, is DTGVSQNPRHKITKRGQNVTFRCDPISEHNRLYWYRQTLGQGPEFLTYFQNEAQLEKSRLLSDRFSAERPKGSFSTLEIQRTEQGDSAMYLCADGGAGEDRETQYFGPGTRLLVL.

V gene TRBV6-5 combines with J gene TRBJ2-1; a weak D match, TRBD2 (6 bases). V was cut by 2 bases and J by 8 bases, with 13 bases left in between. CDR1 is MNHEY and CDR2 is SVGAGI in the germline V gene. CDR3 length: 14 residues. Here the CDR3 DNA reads TGTGCCAGCAGTTACGGCGGGGAACAGGATGAGCAGTTCTTC. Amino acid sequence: CASSYGGEQDEQFF.

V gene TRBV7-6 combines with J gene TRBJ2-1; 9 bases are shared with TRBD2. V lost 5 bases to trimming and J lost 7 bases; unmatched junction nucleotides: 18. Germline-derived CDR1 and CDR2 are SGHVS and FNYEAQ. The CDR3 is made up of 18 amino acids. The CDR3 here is CASSDRRPGSGRMNEQFF. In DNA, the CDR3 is TGTGCCAGCAGCGACCGCCGCCCGGGGAGCGGGAGGATGAATGAGCAGTTCTTC.

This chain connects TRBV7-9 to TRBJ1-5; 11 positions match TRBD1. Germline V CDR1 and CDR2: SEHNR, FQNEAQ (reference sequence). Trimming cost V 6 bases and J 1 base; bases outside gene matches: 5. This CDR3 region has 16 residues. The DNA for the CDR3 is TGTGCCAGCAGTACCGGACAGGGGGCGAGCAATCAGCCCCAGCATTTT. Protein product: CASSTGQGASNQPQHF.

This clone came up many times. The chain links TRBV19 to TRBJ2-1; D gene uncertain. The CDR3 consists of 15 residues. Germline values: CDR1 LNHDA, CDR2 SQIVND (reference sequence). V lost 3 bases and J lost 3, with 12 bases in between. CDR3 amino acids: CASSISRSSYNEQFF. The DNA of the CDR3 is TGTGCCAGTAGTATTAGCCGCTCTAGCTACAATGAGCAGTTCTTC.

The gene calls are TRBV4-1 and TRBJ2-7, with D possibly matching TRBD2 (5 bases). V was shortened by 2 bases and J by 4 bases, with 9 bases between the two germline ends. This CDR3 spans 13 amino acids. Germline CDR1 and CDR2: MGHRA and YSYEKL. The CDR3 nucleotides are TGCGCCAGCAGCCAAAAACTAGGGTACGAGCAGTACTTC. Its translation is CASSQKLGYEQYF.

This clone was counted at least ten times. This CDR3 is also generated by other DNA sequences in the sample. CDR3 DNA: TGCGCCAGCAGCCAAGGACTAGCGGGCTCCTACAATGAGCAGTTCTTC. Protein: CASSQGLAGSYNEQFF. This rearrangement joins TRBV4-3 to TRBJ2-1; 10 bases agree with TRBD2. CDR1 and CDR2 from the germline V gene are LGHNA and YSLEER. This CDR3 has 16 residues. V shed 1 base and J 0 bases; nucleotides not matched to a gene: 0.

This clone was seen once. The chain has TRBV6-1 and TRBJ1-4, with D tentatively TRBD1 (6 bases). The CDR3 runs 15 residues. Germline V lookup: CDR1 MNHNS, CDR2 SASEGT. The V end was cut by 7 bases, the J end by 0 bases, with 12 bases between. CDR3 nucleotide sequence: TGTGCCAGCACCGAGGGGGGGGCAACTAATGAAAAACTGTTTTTT. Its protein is CASTEGGATNEKLFF.

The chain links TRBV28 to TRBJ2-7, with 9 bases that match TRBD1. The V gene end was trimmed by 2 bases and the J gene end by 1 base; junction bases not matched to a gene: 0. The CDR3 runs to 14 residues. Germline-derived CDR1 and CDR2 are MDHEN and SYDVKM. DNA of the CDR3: TGTGCCAGCAGTTTAGGACAGGGGTCCTACGAGCAGTACTTC. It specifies CASSLGQGSYEQYF.

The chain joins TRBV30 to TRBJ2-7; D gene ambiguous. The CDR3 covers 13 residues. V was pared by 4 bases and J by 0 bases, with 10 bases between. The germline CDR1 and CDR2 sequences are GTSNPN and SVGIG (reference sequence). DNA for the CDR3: TGTGCCTGGACTTCTGGCAGCTCCTACGAGCAGTACTTC. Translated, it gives CAWTSGSSYEQYF.

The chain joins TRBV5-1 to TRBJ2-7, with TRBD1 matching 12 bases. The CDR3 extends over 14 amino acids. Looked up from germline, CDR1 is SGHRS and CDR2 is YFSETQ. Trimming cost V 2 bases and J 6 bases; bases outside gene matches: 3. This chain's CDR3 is CASSFGTGGREQYF. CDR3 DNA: TGCGCCAGCAGCTTCGGGACAGGGGGCCGCGAGCAGTACTTC.

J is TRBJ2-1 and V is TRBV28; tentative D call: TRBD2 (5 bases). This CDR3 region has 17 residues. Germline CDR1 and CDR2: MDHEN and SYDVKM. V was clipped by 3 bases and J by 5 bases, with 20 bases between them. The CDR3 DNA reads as TGTGCCAGCAGTTTCCTCCTTGGCGGGCCGACCAACAATGAGCAGTTCTTC. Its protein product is CASSFLLGGPTNNEQFF. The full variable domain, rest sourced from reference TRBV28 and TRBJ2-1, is DVKVTQSSRYLVKRTGEKVFLECVQDMDHENMFWYRQDPGLGLRLIYFSYDVKMKEKGDIPEGYSVSREKKERFSLILESASTNQTSMYLCASSFLLGGPTNNEQFFGPGTRLTVL.

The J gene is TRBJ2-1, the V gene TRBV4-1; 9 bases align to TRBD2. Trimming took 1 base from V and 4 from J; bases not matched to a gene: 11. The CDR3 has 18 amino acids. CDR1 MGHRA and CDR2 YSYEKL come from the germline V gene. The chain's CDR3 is CASSQGAGGASYYNEQFF. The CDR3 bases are TGCGCCAGCAGCCAAGGGGCGGGAGGGGCGTCTTATTACAATGAGCAGTTCTTC.

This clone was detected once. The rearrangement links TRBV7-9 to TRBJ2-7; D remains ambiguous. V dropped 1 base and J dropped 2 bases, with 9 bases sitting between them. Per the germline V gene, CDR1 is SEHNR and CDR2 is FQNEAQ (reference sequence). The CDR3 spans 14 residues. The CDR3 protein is CASSLDAGTYEQYF. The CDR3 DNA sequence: TGTGCCAGCAGCTTAGATGCAGGAACCTACGAGCAGTACTTC.